This paragraph reports one T cell receptor beta chain. This entry belongs to a study of shared T cell receptors in the human thymus. Sequencing used immunoSEQ multiplex PCR; TCRdb keeps in-frame clones, though not all of them. The sample contains approximately 580,000 clones, around 78% of which appear only once. The same data also contributed to another study, on human thymus T cells. Per that paper: Thymus tissue was removed during corrective cardiac surgery.

The clonotype comes from a boy under three years old with a congenital heart defect. Sample: thymocytes.

CDR3 amino acids: CASSEAGVYEQYF. CDR3 sequence (DNA): TGTGCCAGCAGTGAGGCAGGGGTCTACGAGCAGTACTTC. This chain links TRBV2 with TRBJ2-5; D might be TRBD1 (6 bases). Gene TRBJ2-7 matches the end of the DNA better, so the J call may be wrong. Germline assignment: CDR1 SNHLY and CDR2 FYNNEI. CDR3 length: 13 amino acids.